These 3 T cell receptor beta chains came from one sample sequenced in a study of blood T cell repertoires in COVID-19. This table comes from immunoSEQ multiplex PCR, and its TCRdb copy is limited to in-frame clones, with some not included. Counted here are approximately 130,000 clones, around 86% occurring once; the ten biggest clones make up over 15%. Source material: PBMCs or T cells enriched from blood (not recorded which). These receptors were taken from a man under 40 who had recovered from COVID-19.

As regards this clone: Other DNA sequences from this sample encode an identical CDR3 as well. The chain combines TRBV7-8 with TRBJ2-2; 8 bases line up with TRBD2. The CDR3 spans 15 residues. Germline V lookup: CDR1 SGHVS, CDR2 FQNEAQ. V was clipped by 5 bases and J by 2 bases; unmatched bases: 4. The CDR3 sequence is CASSPGGGNTGELFF. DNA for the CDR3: TGTGCCAGCAGCCCCGGGGGGGGCAACACCGGGGAGCTGTTTTTT.

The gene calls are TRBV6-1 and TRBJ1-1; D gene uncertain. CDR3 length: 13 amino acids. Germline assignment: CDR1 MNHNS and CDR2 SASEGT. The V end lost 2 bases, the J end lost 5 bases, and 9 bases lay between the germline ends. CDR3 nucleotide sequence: TGTGCCAGCAGTGAAATTAGAGTGACTGAAGCTTTCTTT. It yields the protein CASSEIRVTEAFF.

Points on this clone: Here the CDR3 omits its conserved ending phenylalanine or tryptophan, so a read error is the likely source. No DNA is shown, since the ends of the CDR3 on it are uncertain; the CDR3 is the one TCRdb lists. CDR3 amino acids: CASRASSGQGRI. The chain couples TRBV6-5 to TRBJ1-5; the D call of TRBD1 is as the table states it, not checked on the DNA. The CDR3 has 12 residues if both end residues are counted. CDR1 and CDR2 from the germline V gene are MNHEY and SVGAGI.